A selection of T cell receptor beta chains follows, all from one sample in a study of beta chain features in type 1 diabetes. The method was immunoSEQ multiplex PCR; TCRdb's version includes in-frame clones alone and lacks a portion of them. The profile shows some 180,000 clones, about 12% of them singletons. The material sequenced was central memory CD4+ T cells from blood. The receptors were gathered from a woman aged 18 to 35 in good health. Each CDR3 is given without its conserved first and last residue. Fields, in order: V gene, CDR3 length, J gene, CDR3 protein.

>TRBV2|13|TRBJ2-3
ASRSQGVKGDTQY
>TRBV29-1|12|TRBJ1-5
SVARGGSNQPQH
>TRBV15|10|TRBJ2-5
ATSLGGETQY
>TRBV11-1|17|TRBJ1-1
ASSPLGSHGDIVLPEAF
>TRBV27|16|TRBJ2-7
ASSPGTGGAGSSYEQY
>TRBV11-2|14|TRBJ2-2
ASSLAPSGRTGELF
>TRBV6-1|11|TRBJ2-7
ASSKTGGDEQY
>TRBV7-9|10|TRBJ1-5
ASSFGGQPQH
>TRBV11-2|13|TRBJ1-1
ASSLVGPLNTEAF
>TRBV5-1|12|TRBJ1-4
ASSYGQGGEKLF
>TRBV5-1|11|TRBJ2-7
ASSSQGPDEQY
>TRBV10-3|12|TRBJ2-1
AIRGTSGTREQF
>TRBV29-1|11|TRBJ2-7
SVVFPQVWEQY
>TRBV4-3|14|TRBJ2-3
ASSQVSGRRTDTQY
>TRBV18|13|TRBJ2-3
ASSPPGGGTDTQY
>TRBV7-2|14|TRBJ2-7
ASSSRLAASSYEQY
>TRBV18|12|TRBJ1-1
ASSEVLMNTEAF
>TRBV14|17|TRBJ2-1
ASSPGTSGRGWGFNEQF
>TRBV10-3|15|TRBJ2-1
AISRLAGGSTYNEQF
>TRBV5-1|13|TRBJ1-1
ASSLLGPIDTEAF
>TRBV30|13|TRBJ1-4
AWSGRVFANEKLF
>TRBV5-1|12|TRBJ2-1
ASLLESSYNEQF
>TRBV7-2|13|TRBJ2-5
ASSLAGTGVETQY
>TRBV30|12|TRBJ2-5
AWSVGSSGETQY
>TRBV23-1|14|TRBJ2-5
ASSQSRREGQETQY
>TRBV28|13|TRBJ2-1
ASSPHRGDSNEQF
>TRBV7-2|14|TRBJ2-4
ASSHASGVAKNIQY
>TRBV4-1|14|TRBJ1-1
ASSQDVAGGRGEAF
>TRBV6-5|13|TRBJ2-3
ASSYSGRGTDTQY
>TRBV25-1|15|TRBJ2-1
ASSDKTSGKVYNEQF
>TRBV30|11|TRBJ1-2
AWSVTDNYGYT
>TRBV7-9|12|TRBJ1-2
ASSLRTGSYGYT
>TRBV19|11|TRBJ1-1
ASSFQGGTEAF
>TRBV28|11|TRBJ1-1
ASRTTGKFLAF
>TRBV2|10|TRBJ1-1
ASTQGATEAF
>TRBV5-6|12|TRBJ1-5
ASSFLGQGGPQH
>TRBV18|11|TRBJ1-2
ASSGTGNYGYT
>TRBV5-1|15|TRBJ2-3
ASSFTLAGGESDTQY
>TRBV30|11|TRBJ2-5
AWRTGGPRTQY
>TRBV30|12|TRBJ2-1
ACLQGASYNEQF
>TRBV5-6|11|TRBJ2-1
ASSLLAGVEQF
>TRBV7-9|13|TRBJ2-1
ASSFAGGPGNEQF
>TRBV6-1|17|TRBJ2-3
ASSEAALAGVLSTDTQY
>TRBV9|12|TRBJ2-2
ASSGTSNTGELF
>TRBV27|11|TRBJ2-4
ASSSDRRNIQY
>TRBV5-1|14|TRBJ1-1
ASSLDGGVRGTEAF
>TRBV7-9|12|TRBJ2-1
ASPMAGPYNEQF
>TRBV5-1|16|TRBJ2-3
ASSLEGSGRTRADTQY
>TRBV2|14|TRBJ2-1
ASSQDSGSPTDEQF
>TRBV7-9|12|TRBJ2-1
ASEAGVFYNEQF
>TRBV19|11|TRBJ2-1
ASSSQIYNEQF
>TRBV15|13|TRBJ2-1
ATSREQVSYNEQF
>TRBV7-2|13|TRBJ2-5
ASSLSLREGETQY
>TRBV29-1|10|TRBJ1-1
SARRQNTEAF
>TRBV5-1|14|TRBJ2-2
ASSGASGANTGELF
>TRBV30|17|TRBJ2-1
AWSVRGTSGRVTYNEQF
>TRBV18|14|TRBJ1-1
ASSPPPTGRNTEAF
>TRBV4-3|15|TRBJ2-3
ASSQRGGGYATDTQY
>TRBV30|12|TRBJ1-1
AWMDRGPSTEAF
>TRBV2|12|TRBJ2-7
ASNFGTGSNEQY